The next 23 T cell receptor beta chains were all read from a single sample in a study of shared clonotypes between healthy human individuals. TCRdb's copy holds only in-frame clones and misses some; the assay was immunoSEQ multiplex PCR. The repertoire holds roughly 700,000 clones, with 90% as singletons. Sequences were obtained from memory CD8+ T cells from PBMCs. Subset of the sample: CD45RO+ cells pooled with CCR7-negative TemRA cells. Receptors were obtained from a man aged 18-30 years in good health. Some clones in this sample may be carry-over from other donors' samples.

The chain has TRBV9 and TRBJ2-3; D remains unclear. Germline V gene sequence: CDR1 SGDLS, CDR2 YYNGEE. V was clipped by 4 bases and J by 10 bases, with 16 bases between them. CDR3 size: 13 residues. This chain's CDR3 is CASSITKGGAQYF. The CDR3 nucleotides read TGTGCCAGCAGCATCACCAAGGGTGGGGCGCAGTATTTT.

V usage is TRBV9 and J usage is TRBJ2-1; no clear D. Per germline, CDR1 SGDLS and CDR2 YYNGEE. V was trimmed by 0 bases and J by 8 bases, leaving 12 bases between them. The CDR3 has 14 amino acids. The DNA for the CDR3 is TGTGCCAGCAGCGTAGAAGCCCCAAGGGATGAGCAGTTCTTC. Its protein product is CASSVEAPRDEQFF.

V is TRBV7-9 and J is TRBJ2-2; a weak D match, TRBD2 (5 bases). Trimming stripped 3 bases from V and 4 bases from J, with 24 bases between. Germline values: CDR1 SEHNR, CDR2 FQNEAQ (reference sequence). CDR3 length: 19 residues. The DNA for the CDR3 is TGTGCCAGCAGCTTGGGCTTTAGAGAGGACTGGGCGGGCACCGGGGAGCTGTTTTTT. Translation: CASSLGFREDWAGTGELFF.

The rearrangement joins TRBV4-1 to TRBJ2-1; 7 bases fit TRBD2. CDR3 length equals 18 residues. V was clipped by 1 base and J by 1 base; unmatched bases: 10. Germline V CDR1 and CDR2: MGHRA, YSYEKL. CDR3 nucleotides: TGCGCCAGCAGCCAAGGACGCCGTAGCGGGTCTTCCTACAATGAGCAGTTCTTC. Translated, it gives CASSQGRRSGSSYNEQFF.

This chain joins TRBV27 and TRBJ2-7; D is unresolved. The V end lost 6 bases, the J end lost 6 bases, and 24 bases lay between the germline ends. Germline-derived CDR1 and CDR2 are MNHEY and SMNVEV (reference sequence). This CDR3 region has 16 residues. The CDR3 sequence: CASSPSYGVTASEQYF. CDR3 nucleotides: TGTGCCAGCAGCCCTAGTTACGGAGTTACGGCGTCCGAGCAGTACTTC.

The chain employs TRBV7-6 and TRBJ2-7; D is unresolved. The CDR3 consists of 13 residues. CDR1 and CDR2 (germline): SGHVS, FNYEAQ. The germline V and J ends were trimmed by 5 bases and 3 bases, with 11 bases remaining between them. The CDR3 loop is CASSPHRNYEQYF. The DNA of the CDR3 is TGTGCCAGCAGCCCCCACAGAAACTACGAGCAGTACTTC.

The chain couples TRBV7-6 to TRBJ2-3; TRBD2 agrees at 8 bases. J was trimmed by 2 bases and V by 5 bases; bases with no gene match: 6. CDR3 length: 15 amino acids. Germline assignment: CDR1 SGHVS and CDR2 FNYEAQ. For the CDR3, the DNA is TGTGCCAGCAGCCTACTAGCGGCCTACACAGATACGCAGTATTTT. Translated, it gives CASSLLAAYTDTQYF.

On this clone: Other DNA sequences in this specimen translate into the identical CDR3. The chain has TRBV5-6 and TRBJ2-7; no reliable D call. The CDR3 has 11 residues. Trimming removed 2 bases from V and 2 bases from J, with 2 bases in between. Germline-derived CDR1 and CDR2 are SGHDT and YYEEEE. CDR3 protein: CASSFAYEQYF. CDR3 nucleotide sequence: TGTGCCAGCAGCTTCGCCTACGAGCAGTACTTC. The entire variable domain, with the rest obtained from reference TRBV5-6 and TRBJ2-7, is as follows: DAGVTQSPTHLIKTRGQQVTLRCSPKSGHDTVSWYQQALGQGPQFIFQYYEEEERQRGNFPDRFSGHQFPNYSSELNVNALLLGDSALYLCASSFAYEQYFGPGTRLTVT.

The CDR3 coding sequence is TGTGCCAGCAGCACACTGGCCGGGGAGCTGTTTTTT. Translated: CASSTLAGELFF. V gene TRBV7-9 combines with J gene TRBJ2-2; D call uncertain. CDR1 SEHNR and CDR2 FQNEAQ come from the germline V gene (reference sequence). The CDR3 covers 12 residues. Trimming took 5 bases from V and 6 from J, leaving 7 bases between them. The whole variable domain, filled in from reference TRBV7-9 and TRBJ2-2, reads DTGVSQNPRHKITKRGQNVTFRCDPISEHNRLYWYRQTLGQGPEFLTYFQNEAQLEKSRLLSDRFSAERPKGSFSTLEIQRTEQGDSAMYLCASSTLAGELFFGEGSRLTVL.

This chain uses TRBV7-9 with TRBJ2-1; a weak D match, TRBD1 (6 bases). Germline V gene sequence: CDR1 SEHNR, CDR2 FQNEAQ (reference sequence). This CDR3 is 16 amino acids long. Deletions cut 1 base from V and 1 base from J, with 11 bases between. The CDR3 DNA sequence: TGTGCCAGCAGCTTAGGCCCGGGGACATCCTACAATGAGCAGTTCTTC. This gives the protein CASSLGPGTSYNEQFF.

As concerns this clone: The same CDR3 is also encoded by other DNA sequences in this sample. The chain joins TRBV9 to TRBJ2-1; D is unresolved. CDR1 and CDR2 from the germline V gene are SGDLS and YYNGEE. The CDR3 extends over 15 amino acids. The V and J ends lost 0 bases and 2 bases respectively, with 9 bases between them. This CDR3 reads CASSVVGETYNEQFF. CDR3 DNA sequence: TGTGCCAGCAGCGTAGTCGGAGAAACCTACAATGAGCAGTTCTTC.

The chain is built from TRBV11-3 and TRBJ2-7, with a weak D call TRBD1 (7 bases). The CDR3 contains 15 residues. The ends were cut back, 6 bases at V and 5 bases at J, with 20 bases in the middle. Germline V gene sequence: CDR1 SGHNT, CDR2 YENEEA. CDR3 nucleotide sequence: TGTGCCAGCAGTCCAGACAGGGTCGGGAGCCACGAGCAGTACTTC. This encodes CASSPDRVGSHEQYF. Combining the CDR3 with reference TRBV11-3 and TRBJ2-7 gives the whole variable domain EAGVVQSPRYKIIEKKQPVAFWCNPISGHNTLYWYLQNLGQGPELLIRYENEEAVDDSQLPKDRFSAERLKGVDSTLKIQPAELGDSAVYLCASSPDRVGSHEQYFGPGTRLTVT.

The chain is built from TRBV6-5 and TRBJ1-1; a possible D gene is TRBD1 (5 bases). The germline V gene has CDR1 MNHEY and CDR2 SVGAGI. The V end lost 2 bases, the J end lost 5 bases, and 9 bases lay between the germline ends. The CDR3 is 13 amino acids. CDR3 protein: CASSYDSWTEAFF. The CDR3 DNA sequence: TGTGCCAGCAGTTACGACAGTTGGACTGAAGCTTTCTTT.

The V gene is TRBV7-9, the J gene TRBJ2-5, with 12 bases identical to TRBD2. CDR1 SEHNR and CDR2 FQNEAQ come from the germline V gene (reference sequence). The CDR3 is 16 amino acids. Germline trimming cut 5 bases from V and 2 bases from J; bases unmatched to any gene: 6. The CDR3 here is CASSPWTSGTQETQYF. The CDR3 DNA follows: TGTGCCAGCAGCCCTTGGACTAGCGGGACTCAAGAGACCCAGTACTTC.

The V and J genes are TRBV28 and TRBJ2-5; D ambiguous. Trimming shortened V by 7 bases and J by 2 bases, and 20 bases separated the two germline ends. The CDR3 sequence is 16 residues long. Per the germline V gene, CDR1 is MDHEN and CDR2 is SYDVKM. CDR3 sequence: CASNPTVRVGQETQYF. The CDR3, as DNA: TGTGCCAGCAACCCCACCGTGAGAGTGGGGCAAGAGACCCAGTACTTC.

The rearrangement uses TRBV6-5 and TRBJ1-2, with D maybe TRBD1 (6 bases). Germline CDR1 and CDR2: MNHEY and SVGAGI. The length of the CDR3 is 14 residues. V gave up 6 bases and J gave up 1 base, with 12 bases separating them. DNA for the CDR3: TGTGCCAGCAGCCGACAGGATTATAACTATGGCTACACCTTC. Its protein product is CASSRQDYNYGYTF.

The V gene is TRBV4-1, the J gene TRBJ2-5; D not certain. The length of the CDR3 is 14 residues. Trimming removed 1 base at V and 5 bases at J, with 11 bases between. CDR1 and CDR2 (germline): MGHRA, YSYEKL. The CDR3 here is CASSQVGTGETQYF. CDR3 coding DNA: TGCGCCAGCAGCCAAGTGGGCACTGGGGAGACCCAGTACTTC.

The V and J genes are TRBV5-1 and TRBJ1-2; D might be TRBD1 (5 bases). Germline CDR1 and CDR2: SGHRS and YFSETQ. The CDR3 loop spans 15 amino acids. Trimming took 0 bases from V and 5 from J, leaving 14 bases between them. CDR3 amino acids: CASSLDLSQGYGYTF. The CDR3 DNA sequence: TGCGCCAGCAGCTTGGATTTGAGTCAGGGATATGGCTACACCTTC. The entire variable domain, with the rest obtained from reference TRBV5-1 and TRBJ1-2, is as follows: KAGVTQTPRYLIKTRGQQVTLSCSPISGHRSVSWYQQTPGQGLQFLFEYFSETQRNKGNFPGRFSGRQFSNSRSEMNVSTLELGDSALYLCASSLDLSQGYGYTFGSGTRLTVV.

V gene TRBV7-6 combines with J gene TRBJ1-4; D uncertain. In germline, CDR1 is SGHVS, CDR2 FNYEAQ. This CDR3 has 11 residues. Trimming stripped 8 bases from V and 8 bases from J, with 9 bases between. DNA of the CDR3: TGTGCCAGCGGATTTAGGGAAAAACTGTTTTTT. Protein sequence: CASGFREKLFF.

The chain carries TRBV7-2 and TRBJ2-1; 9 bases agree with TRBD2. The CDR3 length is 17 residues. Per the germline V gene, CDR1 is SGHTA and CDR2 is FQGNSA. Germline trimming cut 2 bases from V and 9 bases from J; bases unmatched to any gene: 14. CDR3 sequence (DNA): TGTGCCAGCAGCTTACTAGTCTCGGGGTTAGCGGGAGTTGAGCAGTTCTTC. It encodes CASSLLVSGLAGVEQFF.

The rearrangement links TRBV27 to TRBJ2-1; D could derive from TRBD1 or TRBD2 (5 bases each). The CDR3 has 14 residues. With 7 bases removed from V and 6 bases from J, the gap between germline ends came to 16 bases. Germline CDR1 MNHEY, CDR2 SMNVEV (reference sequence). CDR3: CASKWLAGPNEQFF. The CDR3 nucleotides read TGTGCCAGCAAGTGGCTAGCAGGGCCCAATGAGCAGTTCTTC.

Here the CDR3 reads CASSQKEGPDTQYF. CDR3 DNA sequence: TGTGCCAGCAGCCAAAAAGAGGGGCCGGATACGCAGTATTTT. The rearrangement links TRBV14 to TRBJ2-3; D may match TRBD1 or TRBD2 (5 bases each). The germline CDR1 and CDR2 sequences are SGHDN and FVKESK. Trimming shortened V by 2 bases and J by 6 bases, and 12 bases separated the two germline ends. The CDR3 has 14 amino acids.

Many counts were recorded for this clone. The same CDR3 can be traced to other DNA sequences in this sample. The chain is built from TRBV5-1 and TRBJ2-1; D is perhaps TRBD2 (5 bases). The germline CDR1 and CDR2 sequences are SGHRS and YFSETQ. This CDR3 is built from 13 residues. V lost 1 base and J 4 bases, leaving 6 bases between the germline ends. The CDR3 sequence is CASSLTRYNEQFF. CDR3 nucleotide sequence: TGCGCCAGCAGCTTGACTAGATACAATGAGCAGTTCTTC.